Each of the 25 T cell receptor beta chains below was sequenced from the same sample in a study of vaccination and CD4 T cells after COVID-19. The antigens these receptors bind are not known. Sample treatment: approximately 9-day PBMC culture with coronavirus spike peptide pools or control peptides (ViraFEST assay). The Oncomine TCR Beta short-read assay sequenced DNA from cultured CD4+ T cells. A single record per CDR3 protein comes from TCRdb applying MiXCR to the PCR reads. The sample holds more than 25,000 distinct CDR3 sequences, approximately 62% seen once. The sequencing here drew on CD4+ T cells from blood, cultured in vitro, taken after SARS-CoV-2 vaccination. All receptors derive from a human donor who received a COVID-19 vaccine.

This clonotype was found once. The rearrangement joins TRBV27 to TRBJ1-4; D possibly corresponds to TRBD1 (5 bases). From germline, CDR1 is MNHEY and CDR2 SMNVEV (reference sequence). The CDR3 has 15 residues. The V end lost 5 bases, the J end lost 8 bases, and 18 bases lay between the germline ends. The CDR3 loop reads CASSRDVGVKEKLFF. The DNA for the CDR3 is TGTGCCAGCAGTAGGGATGTGGGGGTGAAGGAAAAACTGTTTTTT.

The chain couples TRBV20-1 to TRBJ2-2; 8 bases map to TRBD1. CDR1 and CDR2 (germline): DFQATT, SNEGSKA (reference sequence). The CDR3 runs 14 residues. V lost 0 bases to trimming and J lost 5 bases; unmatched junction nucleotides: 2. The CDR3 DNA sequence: TGCAGTGCTAGAGACAGGGGGCGGACCGGGGAGCTGTTTTTT. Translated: CSARDRGRTGELFF.

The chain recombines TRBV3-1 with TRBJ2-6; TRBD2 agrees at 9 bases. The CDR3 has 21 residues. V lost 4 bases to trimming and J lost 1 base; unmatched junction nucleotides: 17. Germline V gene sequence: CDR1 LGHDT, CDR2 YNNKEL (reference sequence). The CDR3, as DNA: TGTGCCAGCAGCCGACCCAGAGCGGGGGGAACGCCCGATTCTGGGGCCAACGTCCTGACTTTC. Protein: CASSRPRAGGTPDSGANVLTF.

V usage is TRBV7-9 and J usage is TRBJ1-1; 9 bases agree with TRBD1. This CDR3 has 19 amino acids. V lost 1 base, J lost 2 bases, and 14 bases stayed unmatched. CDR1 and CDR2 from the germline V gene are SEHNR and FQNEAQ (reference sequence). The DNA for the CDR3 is TGTGCCAGCAGCTTAGTAACAATCCGGGACAGGGCTTTCAACACTGAAGCTTTCTTT. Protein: CASSLVTIRDRAFNTEAFF.

CDR3 DNA sequence: TGCGCCAGCAGCTTGGAGGGGCCCGGGCAGCCCCAGCATTTT. Encoded protein: CASSLEGPGQPQHF. The V gene is TRBV5-1, the J gene TRBJ1-5; D may be TRBD1 (5 bases). This CDR3 is 14 amino acids long. The V end lost 0 bases, the J end lost 7 bases, and 11 bases lay between the germline ends. The germline gives CDR1 SGHRS, CDR2 YFSETQ.

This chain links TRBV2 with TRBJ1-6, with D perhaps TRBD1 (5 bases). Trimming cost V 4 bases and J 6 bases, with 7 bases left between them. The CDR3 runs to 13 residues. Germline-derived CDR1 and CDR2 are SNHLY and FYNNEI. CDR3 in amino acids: CASSGGFNSPLHF. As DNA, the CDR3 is TGTGCCAGCAGTGGGGGGTTTAATTCACCCCTCCACTTT.

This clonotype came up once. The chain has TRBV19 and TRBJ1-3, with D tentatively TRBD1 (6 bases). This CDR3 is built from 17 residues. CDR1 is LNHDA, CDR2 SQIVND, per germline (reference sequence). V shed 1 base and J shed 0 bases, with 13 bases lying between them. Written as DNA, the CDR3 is TGTGCCAGTAGTATAGCAGGGGTCACCTCCTCTGGAAACACCATATATTTT. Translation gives CASSIAGVTSSGNTIYF.

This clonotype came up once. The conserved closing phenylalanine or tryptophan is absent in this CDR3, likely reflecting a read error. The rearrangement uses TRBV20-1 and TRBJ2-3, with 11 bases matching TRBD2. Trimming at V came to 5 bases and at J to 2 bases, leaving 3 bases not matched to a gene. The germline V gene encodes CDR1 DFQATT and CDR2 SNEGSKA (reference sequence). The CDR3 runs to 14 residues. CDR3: CSASSGGFTDTQYS. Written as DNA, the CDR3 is TGCAGTGCTTCTAGCGGGGGGTTCACAGATACGCAGTATTCT.

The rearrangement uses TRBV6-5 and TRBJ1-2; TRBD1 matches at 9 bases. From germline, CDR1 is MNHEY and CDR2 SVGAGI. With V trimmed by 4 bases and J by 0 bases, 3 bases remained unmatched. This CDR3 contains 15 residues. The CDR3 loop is CASSSGQGPNYGYTF. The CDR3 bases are TGTGCCAGCAGTTCAGGACAGGGGCCTAACTATGGCTACACCTTC.

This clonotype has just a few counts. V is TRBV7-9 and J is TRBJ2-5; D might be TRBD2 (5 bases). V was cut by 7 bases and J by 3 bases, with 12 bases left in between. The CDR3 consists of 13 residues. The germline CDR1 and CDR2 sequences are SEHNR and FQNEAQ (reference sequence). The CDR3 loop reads CASTPAGEETQYF. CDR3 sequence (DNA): TGTGCCAGCACCCCCGCGGGTGAAGAGACCCAGTACTTC.

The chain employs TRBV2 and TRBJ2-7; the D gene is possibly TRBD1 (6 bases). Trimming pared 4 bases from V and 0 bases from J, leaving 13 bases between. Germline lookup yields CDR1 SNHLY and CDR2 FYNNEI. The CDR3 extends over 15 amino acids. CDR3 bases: TGTGCCAGCAGTGCCGGGACACTTTTCTCCTACGAGCAGTACTTC. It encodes CASSAGTLFSYEQYF.

Here the CDR3 reads CASSPLGGRTDTQYF. The CDR3 nucleotides are TGCGCCAGCAGCCCGCTCGGGGGTAGGACAGATACGCAGTATTTT. The J gene is TRBJ2-3, the V gene TRBV4-1, with a tentative D call TRBD2 (6 bases). CDR3 length: 15 amino acids. V was shortened by 4 bases and J by 3 bases, with 14 bases between the two germline ends. The germline CDR1 and CDR2 sequences are MGHRA and YSYEKL.

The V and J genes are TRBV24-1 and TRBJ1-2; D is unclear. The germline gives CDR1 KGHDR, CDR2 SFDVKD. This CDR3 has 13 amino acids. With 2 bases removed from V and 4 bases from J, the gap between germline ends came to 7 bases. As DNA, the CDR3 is TGTGCCACCAGTGATTCCCGGTTCTATGGCTACACCTTC. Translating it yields CATSDSRFYGYTF.

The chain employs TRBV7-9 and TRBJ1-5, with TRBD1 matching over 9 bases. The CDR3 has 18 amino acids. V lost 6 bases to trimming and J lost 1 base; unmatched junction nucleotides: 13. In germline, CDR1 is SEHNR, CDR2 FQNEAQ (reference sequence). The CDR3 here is CASSPIGTGRSSNQPQHF. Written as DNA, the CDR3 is TGTGCCAGCAGTCCTATCGGGACAGGGCGATCGAGCAATCAGCCCCAGCATTTT.

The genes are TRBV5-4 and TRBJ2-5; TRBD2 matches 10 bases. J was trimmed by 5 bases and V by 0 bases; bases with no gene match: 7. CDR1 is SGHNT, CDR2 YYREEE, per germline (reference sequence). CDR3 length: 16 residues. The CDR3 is CASSLEPAGGPETQYF. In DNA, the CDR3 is TGTGCCAGCAGCTTGGAACCAGCGGGGGGGCCTGAGACCCAGTACTTC.

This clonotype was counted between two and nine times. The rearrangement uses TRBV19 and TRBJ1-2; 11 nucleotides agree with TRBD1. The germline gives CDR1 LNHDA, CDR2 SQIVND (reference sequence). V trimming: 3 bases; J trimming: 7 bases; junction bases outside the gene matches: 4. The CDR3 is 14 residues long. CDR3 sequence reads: CASSIGQGAGGYTF. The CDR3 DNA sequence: TGTGCCAGTAGTATTGGACAGGGGGCGGGTGGCTACACCTTC.

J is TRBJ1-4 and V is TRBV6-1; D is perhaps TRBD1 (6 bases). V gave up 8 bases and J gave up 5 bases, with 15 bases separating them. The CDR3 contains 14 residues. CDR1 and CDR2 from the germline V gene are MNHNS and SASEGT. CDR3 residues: CASQGRGLNEKLFF. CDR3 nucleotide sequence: TGTGCCAGCCAGGGGCGGGGGTTGAATGAAAAACTGTTTTTT.

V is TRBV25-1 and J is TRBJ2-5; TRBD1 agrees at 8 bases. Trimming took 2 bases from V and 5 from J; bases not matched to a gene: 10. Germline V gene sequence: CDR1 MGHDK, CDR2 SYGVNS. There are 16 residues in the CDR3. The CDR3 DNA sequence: TGTGCCAGCAGTGAAGCCGGACAGGGAAAATTGGAGACCCAGTACTTC. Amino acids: CASSEAGQGKLETQYF. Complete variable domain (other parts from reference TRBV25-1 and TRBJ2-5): EADIYQTPRYLVIGTGKKITLECSQTMGHDKMYWYQQDPGMELHLIHYSYGVNSTEKGDLSSESTVSRIRTEHFPLTLESARPSHTSQYLCASSEAGQGKLETQYFGPGTRLLVL.

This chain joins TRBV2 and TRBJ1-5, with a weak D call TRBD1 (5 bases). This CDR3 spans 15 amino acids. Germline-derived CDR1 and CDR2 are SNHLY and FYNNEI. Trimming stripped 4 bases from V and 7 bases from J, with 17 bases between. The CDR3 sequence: CASSAFGGAGQPQHF. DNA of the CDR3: TGTGCCAGCAGTGCGTTTGGGGGAGCGGGACAGCCCCAGCATTTT.

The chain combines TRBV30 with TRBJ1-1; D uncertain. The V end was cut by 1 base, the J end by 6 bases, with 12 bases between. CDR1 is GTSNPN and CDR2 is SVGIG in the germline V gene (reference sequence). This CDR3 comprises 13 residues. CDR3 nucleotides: TGTGCCTGGAGTGGGGAGGGAGTCGCTGAAGCTTTCTTT. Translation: CAWSGEGVAEAFF.

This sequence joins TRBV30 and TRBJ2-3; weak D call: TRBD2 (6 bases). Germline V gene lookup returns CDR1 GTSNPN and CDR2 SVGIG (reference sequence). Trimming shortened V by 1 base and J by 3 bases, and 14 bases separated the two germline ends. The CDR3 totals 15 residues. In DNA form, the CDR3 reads TGTGCCTGGAGTGGGCCGTCGACTAGTACAGATACGCAGTATTTT. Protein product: CAWSGPSTSTDTQYF.

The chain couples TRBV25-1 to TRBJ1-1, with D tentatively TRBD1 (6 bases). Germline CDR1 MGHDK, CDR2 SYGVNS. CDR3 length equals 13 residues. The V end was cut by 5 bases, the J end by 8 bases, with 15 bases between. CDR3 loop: CASSRGSEYEAFF. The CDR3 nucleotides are TGTGCCAGCAGTAGGGGGTCCGAGTACGAAGCTTTCTTT.

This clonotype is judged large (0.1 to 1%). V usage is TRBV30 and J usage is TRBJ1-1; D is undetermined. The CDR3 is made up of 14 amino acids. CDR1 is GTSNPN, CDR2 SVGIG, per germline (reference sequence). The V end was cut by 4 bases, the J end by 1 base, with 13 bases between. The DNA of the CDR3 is TGTGCCTGGACTGTAGGTACGGAGAACACTGAAGCTTTCTTT. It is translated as CAWTVGTENTEAFF. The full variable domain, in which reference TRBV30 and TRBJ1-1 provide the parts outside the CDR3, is SQTIHQWPATLVQPVGSPLSLECTVEGTSNPNLYWYRQAAGRGLQLLFYSVGIGQISSEVPQNLSASRPQDRQFILSSKKLLLSDSGFYLCAWTVGTENTEAFFGQGTRLTVV.

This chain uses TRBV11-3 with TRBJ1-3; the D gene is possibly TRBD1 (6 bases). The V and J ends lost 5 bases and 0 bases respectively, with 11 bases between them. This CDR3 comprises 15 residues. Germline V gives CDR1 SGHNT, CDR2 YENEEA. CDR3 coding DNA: TGTGCCAGCAGCCAGAGACAGGCCTCTGGAAACACCATATATTTT. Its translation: CASSQRQASGNTIYF.

DNA of the CDR3: TGCAGTGCTAGAGTCAACCGGGGAGTGGACTATGGCTACACCTTC. This codes for CSARVNRGVDYGYTF. The chain joins TRBV20-1 to TRBJ1-2; D gene ambiguous. Germline CDR1 DFQATT, CDR2 SNEGSKA (reference sequence). This CDR3 is 15 amino acids long. The ends were cut back, 1 base at V and 3 bases at J, with 15 bases in the middle.